These 30 T cell receptor beta chains originate from one sample sequenced in a study of T cells in Graves' hyperthyroidism and ophthalmopathy. RNA transcripts yielded amplified TCR beta CDR3 regions. HTBI primers were used for first-round RT-PCR of the TCR CDR3. MiXCR was run by TCRdb on the multiplex PCR reads, yielding one entry per CDR3 protein. In the table there are about 210,000 distinct CDR3 sequences, over 15% of which are singletons. The sequenced material came from blood. These receptors were obtained from a man between 50 and 59 years old with Graves' hyperthyroidism.

There are many counts of this clonotype. V is TRBV2 and J is TRBJ1-1; 8 bases fit TRBD1. Germline loops: CDR1 SNHLY, CDR2 FYNNEI. Losses at the gene ends were 7 bases for V and 1 base for J; bases not matched to a gene: 5. The CDR3 has 14 amino acids. The DNA of the CDR3 is TGTGCCAGCAAGGACAGGGCGAAGAACACTGAAGCTTTCTTT. It codes for CASKDRAKNTEAFF.

This clonotype was detected many times. The CDR3 loop is CASKPGGAGEQYF. The CDR3 DNA is TGTGCCAGCAAACCTGGGGGGGCGGGGGAGCAGTACTTC. The chain uses TRBV12-3 or TRBV12-4 and TRBJ2-7; perhaps TRBD2 as D (7 bases). The germline V and J ends were trimmed by 7 bases and 7 bases, with 17 bases remaining between them. The CDR3 consists of 13 residues.

As concerns this clonotype: With a much larger clone just one base away, this may be a read error. The chain links TRBV18 to TRBJ2-7, with D perhaps matching TRBD1 or TRBD2 (6 bases each). The CDR3 totals 13 residues. CDR1 is KGHSH, CDR2 LQKENI, per germline. V was pared by 1 base and J by 5 bases, with 9 bases between. The CDR3 protein is CASSPQGGHEQYF. DNA for the CDR3: TGTGCCAGCTCACCACAGGGGGGCCACGAGCAGTACTTC.

In its sample, this clonotype was seen many times. The V call is TRBV12-3 or TRBV12-4, the J call TRBJ1-6; D uncertain. This CDR3 is built from 17 residues. V lost 1 base to trimming and J lost 3 bases, with 13 bases between them. For the CDR3, the DNA is TGTGCCAGCAGTTTAGGCGGTAATTTTGGCTATAATTCACCCCTCCACTTT. Protein: CASSLGGNFGYNSPLHF.

This clonotype was detected ten times or more. This sequence joins TRBV3-1 and TRBJ2-7, with TRBD1 matching 9 bases. V was pared by 0 bases and J by 12 bases, with 3 bases of the junction left unmatched. The CDR3 extends over 12 amino acids. In germline, CDR1 is LGHDT, CDR2 YNNKEL (reference sequence). The chain's CDR3 is CASSQEGTGLYF. In DNA form, the CDR3 reads TGTGCCAGCAGCCAAGAGGGGACAGGGTTGTACTTC.

This clonotype was seen repeatedly, ten times or more. The rearrangement uses TRBV18 and TRBJ1-1; no firm D call. CDR3 size: 13 residues. The V and J ends lost 3 bases and 4 bases respectively, with 9 bases between them. Germline assignment: CDR1 KGHSH and CDR2 LQKENI. CDR3 sequence: CASSPAPGTEAFF. The CDR3 coding sequence is TGTGCCAGCTCACCGGCGCCAGGCACTGAAGCTTTCTTT.

At least ten counts were recorded for this clonotype. The genes are TRBV28 and TRBJ2-3; 7 nucleotides match TRBD2. The junction had 10 bases not matched to a gene; V was cut back by 10 bases and J by 0 bases. The CDR3 consists of 15 residues. Per germline, CDR1 MDHEN and CDR2 SYDVKM. The DNA for the CDR3 is TGTGCCATCGTAAGGCTAGCGGAGAGCACAGATACGCAGTATTTT. Translating it yields CAIVRLAESTDTQYF.

This clonotype was seen ten or more times. V usage is TRBV2 and J usage is TRBJ2-3; 11 nucleotides match TRBD2. CDR3 length: 18 residues. CDR1 is SNHLY and CDR2 is FYNNEI in the germline V gene. Trimming removed 1 base from V and 0 bases from J; junction bases left unmatched: 6. CDR3 nucleotide sequence: TGTGCCAGCAGTGAAGGGCTAGCGGGAGGATCTAGCACAGATACGCAGTATTTT. This translates into CASSEGLAGGSSTDTQYF.

This clonotype came up once. The CDR3, as DNA: TGTGCCAGTAAAGGGTGGACTGAAGCTTTCTTT. Encoded protein: CASKGWTEAFF. V usage is TRBV19 and J usage is TRBJ1-1; D is ambiguous. CDR1 and CDR2 from the germline V gene are LNHDA and SQIVND (reference sequence). V lost 7 bases, J lost 5 bases, and 8 bases lay in between. The CDR3 is 11 residues long.

The V gene is TRBV4-1, the J gene TRBJ2-5; no clear D gene. Germline V gene data show CDR1 as MGHRA and CDR2 as YSYEKL. The CDR3 runs 13 residues. Deletions cut 1 base from V and 5 bases from J, with 8 bases between. The CDR3 coding sequence is TGCGCCAGCAGCCAAGGAAGGTTGGAGACCCAGTACTTC. Its protein product is CASSQGRLETQYF.

This clonotype has a count of ten or more. The chain couples TRBV12-3 or TRBV12-4 to TRBJ2-1; 9 bases map to TRBD2. The junction had 4 bases not matched to a gene; V was cut back by 6 bases and J by 7 bases. This CDR3 comprises 13 residues. The CDR3 nucleotides are TGTGCCAGCAGACGTCTAGCGGGAAATGAGCAGTTCTTC. It encodes CASRRLAGNEQFF.

Many counts were recorded for this clonotype. The chain is built from TRBV20-1 and TRBJ2-7, with TRBD2 identical over 8 bases. This CDR3 spans 15 amino acids. In germline, CDR1 is DFQATT, CDR2 SNEGSKA (reference sequence). The V and J ends lost 5 bases and 6 bases, in that order; junction bases with no gene match: 15. CDR3 coding DNA: TGCAGTGCTGGACCCCCAGCGGGAGAGGGAGCCGAGCAGTACTTC. Protein: CSAGPPAGEGAEQYF.

The table lists this clonotype with a few counts. The J gene is TRBJ2-6, the V gene TRBV24-1, with 9 bases lining up with TRBD1. The CDR3 is made up of 18 amino acids. Losses at the gene ends were 5 bases for V and 0 bases for J; bases not matched to a gene: 7. Germline lookup yields CDR1 KGHDR and CDR2 SFDVKD. CDR3 DNA: TGTGCCACCAGTGGGCTAGGGACAGGGTTCTCTGGGGCCAACGTCCTGACTTTC. This codes for CATSGLGTGFSGANVLTF.

This clonotype was counted many times. The chain recombines TRBV2 with TRBJ2-7; D is possibly TRBD1 or TRBD2 (5 bases each). V was trimmed by 8 bases and J by 1 base, leaving 15 bases between them. This CDR3 contains 14 residues. Germline V lookup: CDR1 SNHLY, CDR2 FYNNEI. The CDR3 bases are TGTGCCAGCGGGGGTCAGGGATCTTCCTACGAGCAGTACTTC. Translating it yields CASGGQGSSYEQYF.

This clonotype has at least ten counts. The rearrangement joins TRBV11-2 to TRBJ2-3; D remains ambiguous. Germline V gene data show CDR1 as SGHAT and CDR2 as FQNNGV. Trimming pared 11 bases from V and 0 bases from J, leaving 6 bases between. CDR3 size: 11 residues. This CDR3 is CAVSSTDTQYF. DNA of the CDR3: TGTGCCGTCAGTAGCACAGATACGCAGTATTTT. Combining the CDR3 with reference TRBV11-2 and TRBJ2-3 gives the whole variable domain EAGVAQSPRYKIIEKRQSVAFWCNPISGHATLYWYQQILGQGPKLLIQFQNNGVVDDSQLPKDRFSAERLKGVDSTLKIQPAKLEDSAVYLCAVSSTDTQYFGPGTRLTVL.

The CDR3 bases are TGTGCCACCAGCAGAGATCCCCCTACTAGCGTTGGAGGCAAAAACATTCAGTACTTC. This translates into CATSRDPPTSVGGKNIQYF. The chain is built from TRBV15 and TRBJ2-4, with TRBD2 matching over 7 bases. CDR1 is LNHNV, CDR2 YYDKDF, per germline (reference sequence). Unmatched junction bases numbered 14, after V lost 0 bases and J lost 3 bases. The CDR3 has 19 amino acids. Filled out from reference TRBV15 and TRBJ2-4, the complete variable domain reads DAMVIQNPRYQVTQFGKPVTLSCSQTLNHNVMYWYQQKSSQAPKLLFHYYDKDFNNEADTPDNFQSRRPNTSFCFLDIRSPGLGDTAMYLCATSRDPPTSVGGKNIQYFGAGTRLSVL.

About this clonotype itself: Just one base apart from a much larger clone, this may be a read error. This chain links TRBV11-2 with TRBJ2-7; weak D call: TRBD2 (5 bases). The CDR3 length is 14 residues. Germline V gene data show CDR1 as SGHAT and CDR2 as FQNNGV. V was clipped by 5 bases and J by 0 bases, with 11 bases between them. CDR3 in DNA: TGTGCCAGCAGCCCGGACGGGAACTCCTACGAGCAGTACTTC. This encodes CASSPDGNSYEQYF.

This chain uses TRBV5-1 with TRBJ2-1, with 7 bases identical to TRBD1. V shed 5 bases and J 0 bases; nucleotides not matched to a gene: 8. This CDR3 contains 16 residues. Germline V CDR1 and CDR2: SGHRS, YFSETQ. The DNA of the CDR3 is TGCGCCAGCAGACAGGGGAACGCTCACTCCTACAATGAGCAGTTCTTC. Residues: CASRQGNAHSYNEQFF.

This clonotype was counted ten times or more. The V gene is TRBV11-2, the J gene TRBJ2-7, with D possibly TRBD1 on 6 matching bases. The V end lost 5 bases, the J end lost 7 bases, and 24 bases lay between the germline ends. The CDR3 sequence is 16 residues long. The germline gives CDR1 SGHAT, CDR2 FQNNGV. The CDR3 sequence: CASSLFRDTRLGEQYF. In DNA form, the CDR3 reads TGTGCCAGCAGCCTCTTCCGGGACACCCGCCTCGGAGAGCAGTACTTC.

On this clonotype itself: Just one base apart from a much larger clone, this may be a read error. The CDR3 protein is CASQPSGTGNEKLSF. CDR3 bases: TGTGCCAGTCAACCTTCCGGGACGGGGAATGAAAAACTGTCTTTT. The rearrangement uses TRBV28 and TRBJ1-4, with TRBD1 as a possible D gene (5 bases). Germline CDR1 is MDHEN and CDR2 is SYDVKM. CDR3 length equals 15 residues.

The gene calls are TRBV6-1 and TRBJ2-5, with D possibly matching TRBD1 (5 bases). The CDR3 sequence is 15 residues long. Trimming left V 6 bases short and J 5 bases short, with 19 bases between. Germline V gene sequence: CDR1 MNHNS, CDR2 SASEGT. CDR3 amino acids: CASRQPWQGGETQYF. In nucleotides, the CDR3 is TGTGCCAGCAGGCAGCCCTGGCAGGGTGGGGAGACCCAGTACTTC.

The genes are TRBV20-1 and TRBJ2-1, with 7 nucleotides matching TRBD2. V trimming: 1 base; J trimming: 0 bases; junction bases outside the gene matches: 18. CDR1 is DFQATT, CDR2 SNEGSKA, per germline (reference sequence). The CDR3 sequence is 20 residues long. The CDR3 DNA reads TGCAGTGCTAGAGTAAGACGTGGACTGGATGGCGGGAGCTCCTACAATGAGCAGTTCTTC. It specifies CSARVRRGLDGGSSYNEQFF.

This clonotype was seen many times. The gene calls are TRBV25-1 and TRBJ1-1; the match to TRBD1 covers 9 bases. CDR3 length: 13 residues. Germline V gene sequence: CDR1 MGHDK, CDR2 SYGVNS. With 2 bases clipped from V and 9 bases from J, the junction kept 4 bases outside the gene matches. The CDR3 protein is CASSEAQGAKAFF. As DNA, the CDR3 is TGTGCCAGCAGTGAAGCACAGGGGGCGAAAGCTTTCTTT.

This chain joins TRBV4-1 and TRBJ1-3, with a weak D call TRBD1 (6 bases). The germline gives CDR1 MGHRA, CDR2 YSYEKL. This CDR3 contains 16 residues. V was shortened by 1 base and J by 3 bases, with 13 bases between the two germline ends. The CDR3 is CASSQGGRGYGNTIYF. The CDR3 region has the DNA TGCGCCAGCAGCCAAGGGGGGCGAGGGTATGGAAACACCATATATTTT.

This clonotype was counted ten times or more. The rearrangement links TRBV4-1 to TRBJ2-7; the match to TRBD2 covers 9 bases. This CDR3 has 17 residues. V gave up 1 base and J gave up 4 bases; unmatched junction bases: 11. The germline V gene encodes CDR1 MGHRA and CDR2 YSYEKL. The DNA for the CDR3 is TGCGCCAGCAGCCAAGTGGTGTTGCGGGAGGGACGTTACGAGCAGTACTTC. Encoded protein: CASSQVVLREGRYEQYF.

This clonotype was recorded at least ten times. This chain uses TRBV12-3 or TRBV12-4 with TRBJ2-1; 9 nucleotides align to TRBD1. Trimming cost V 7 bases and J 5 bases; bases outside gene matches: 15. The CDR3 has 17 residues. CDR3 sequence: CASINSSPGQGNNEQFF. The DNA of the CDR3 is TGTGCCAGCATAAACTCCTCACCGGGACAGGGTAACAATGAGCAGTTCTTC.

This clonotype was observed at least ten times. V is TRBV7-9 and J is TRBJ2-5; D might be TRBD2 (6 bases). Deletions cut 5 bases from V and 3 bases from J, with 28 bases between. The CDR3 covers 19 residues. Germline lookup yields CDR1 SEHNR and CDR2 FQNEAQ (reference sequence). For the CDR3, the DNA is TGTGCCAGCAGCCACATGCCCTTAGTGGGAGGAGGACGAAAAGAGACCCAGTACTTC. This sequence encodes CASSHMPLVGGGRKETQYF.

This clonotype was observed a few times. This chain joins TRBV11-1 and TRBJ1-2; D is unresolved. This CDR3 contains 15 residues. Per germline, CDR1 SGHAT and CDR2 FQDESV (reference sequence). V was cut by 3 bases and J by 0 bases, with 11 bases left in between. CDR3 nucleotides: TGTGCCAGCAGCTTCGGGCCCAATTCTAACTATGGCTACACCTTC. This translates into CASSFGPNSNYGYTF.

With regard to this clonotype: A junction end diverges from the germline sequence, so it may reflect a read error. The rearrangement uses TRBV2 and TRBJ2-6; D possibly corresponds to TRBD1 (5 bases). From germline, CDR1 is SNHLY and CDR2 FYNNEI. This CDR3 spans 16 amino acids. The DNA of the CDR3 is TGTGCCAGCAGTGAAGCTTCGTTCCCTGGGGCCAACGCCCTGACTTTC. The encoded protein is CASSEASFPGANALTF.

In its sample, this clonotype was seen many times. The rearrangement links TRBV5-8 to TRBJ1-2; D not resolved. Germline CDR1 SGHTS, CDR2 YDEGEE. This CDR3 has 13 residues. The ends were cut back, 3 bases at V and 2 bases at J, with 8 bases in the middle. CDR3 in amino acids: CASSSRVNYGYTF. CDR3 nucleotide sequence: TGTGCCAGCAGCTCGAGGGTGAACTATGGCTACACCTTC.